The 29 T cell receptor beta chains below all came from one sample that was sequenced in a study of technical replicates of blood from several donors. Using immunoSEQ multiplex PCR, the repertoire was profiled, and TCRdb retains in-frame clones only, with some absent. The sample consists of fewer than 75,000 clones, roughly 88% of them appearing once. Material: PBMCs. The receptors derive from a human donor in good health. Some clones in this sample may be carry-over from other donors' samples.

The chain uses TRBV12-5 and TRBJ2-7, with 8 bases matching TRBD1. Germline CDR1 and CDR2: LGHNT and FRNRAP. This CDR3 spans 14 amino acids. The junction had 6 bases not matched to a gene; V was cut back by 2 bases and J by 6 bases. This CDR3 is CASGLSGQVGEQYF. CDR3 sequence (DNA): TGTGCTAGTGGTTTGTCGGGACAGGTGGGCGAGCAGTACTTC.

This clone appeared many times. The chain combines TRBV5-4 with TRBJ2-7; 10 positions agree with TRBD1. With V trimmed by 0 bases and J by 5 bases, 8 bases remained unmatched. CDR3 length: 16 amino acids. Germline V CDR1 and CDR2: SGHNT, YYREEE (reference sequence). The CDR3 DNA reads as TGTGCCAGCAGCTTGGCCGCAGGGGACAGGGGCCACGAGCAGTACTTC. This translates into CASSLAAGDRGHEQYF. The complete variable domain, with remaining parts taken from reference TRBV5-4 and TRBJ2-7, reads ETGVTQSPTHLIKTRGQQVTLRCSSQSGHNTVSWYQQALGQGPQFIFQYYREEENGRGNFPPRFSGLQFPNYSSELNVNALELDDSALYLCASSLAAGDRGHEQYFGPGTRLTVT.

The rearrangement joins TRBV7-3 to TRBJ2-7; a possible D gene is TRBD1 (8 bases). V lost 5 bases and J lost 6, with 14 bases in between. The germline gives CDR1 SGHTA, CDR2 FQGTGA. The CDR3 runs 13 residues. For the CDR3, the DNA is TGTGCCAGCAGCAATACAGGGGGGGCCGAGCAGTACTTC. Translated: CASSNTGGAEQYF.

This clone was seen a single time. This chain joins TRBV5-4 and TRBJ1-1; the D is unclear. Trimming left V 7 bases short and J 1 base short, with 11 bases between. Germline CDR1 and CDR2: SGHNT and YYREEE (reference sequence). This CDR3 is built from 13 residues. CDR3 bases: TGTGCCAGCTCCCGAGATGCGAACACTGAAGCTTTCTTT. Its translation is CASSRDANTEAFF. Looking up the rest from reference TRBV5-4 and TRBJ1-1 gives the full variable domain: ETGVTQSPTHLIKTRGQQVTLRCSSQSGHNTVSWYQQALGQGPQFIFQYYREEENGRGNFPPRFSGLQFPNYSSELNVNALELDDSALYLCASSRDANTEAFFGQGTRLTVV.

This chain uses TRBV28 with TRBJ2-7; TRBD2 is a possible D gene (5 bases). CDR1 MDHEN and CDR2 SYDVKM come from the germline V gene. Trimming took off 11 bases at V and 0 bases at J, with 20 bases between the two ends. The CDR3 is 15 amino acids. CDR3 sequence reads: CACSRWSGSSYEQYF. In nucleotides, the CDR3 is TGTGCCTGTTCTAGGTGGAGCGGTAGCTCCTACGAGCAGTACTTC. Full variable domain (outside the CDR3, taken from reference TRBV28 and TRBJ2-7): DVKVTQSSRYLVKRTGEKVFLECVQDMDHENMFWYRQDPGLGLRLIYFSYDVKMKEKGDIPEGYSVSREKKERFSLILESASTNQTSMYLCACSRWSGSSYEQYFGPGTRLTVT.

This rearrangement joins TRBV5-1 to TRBJ2-1; 8 bases are shared with TRBD2. The length of the CDR3 is 15 residues. The V segment lost 2 bases and the J segment 4 bases; nucleotides outside the gene matches: 5. CDR1 is SGHRS and CDR2 is YFSETQ in the germline V gene. In nucleotides, the CDR3 is TGCGCCAGCAGCTTTATGGCGGGAGGTTACAATGAGCAGTTCTTC. It yields the protein CASSFMAGGYNEQFF.

The rearrangement links TRBV5-6 to TRBJ1-2; 8 bases are shared with TRBD1. CDR3 length: 15 amino acids. CDR1 is SGHDT, CDR2 YYEEEE, per germline. The junction had 9 bases not matched to a gene; V was cut back by 1 base and J by 7 bases. CDR3 amino acids: CASSLWAGGKGGYTF. CDR3 in DNA: TGTGCCAGCAGCTTGTGGGCAGGGGGCAAAGGTGGCTACACCTTC.

V usage is TRBV19 and J usage is TRBJ1-1, with 8 bases matching TRBD1. The junction had 4 bases not matched to a gene; V was cut back by 1 base and J by 6 bases. CDR1 is LNHDA and CDR2 is SQIVND in the germline V gene (reference sequence). The CDR3 contains 14 residues. In nucleotides, the CDR3 is TGTGCCAGTAGTATAGCAGGGGGCTCAGCTGAAGCTTTCTTT. Its protein product is CASSIAGGSAEAFF.

V is TRBV29-1 and J is TRBJ2-7; 9 positions match TRBD1. V shed 5 bases, J shed 4 bases, and the junction held 6 bases outside the gene matches. CDR1 SQVTM and CDR2 ANQGSEA come from the germline V gene. The CDR3 is made up of 13 amino acids. The CDR3 sequence is CSVRQGGEYEQYF. For the CDR3, the DNA is TGCAGCGTTCGACAGGGGGGGGAATACGAGCAGTACTTC.

V and J are TRBV6-5 and TRBJ2-3; D may be TRBD1 (5 bases). This CDR3 has 14 amino acids. In germline, CDR1 is MNHEY, CDR2 SVGAGI. Trimming left V 5 bases short and J 1 base short, with 10 bases between. The CDR3 protein is CASSMGLGTDTQYF. The CDR3 nucleotides are TGTGCCAGCAGTATGGGGCTCGGCACAGATACGCAGTATTTT.

This chain uses TRBV28 with TRBJ1-1; no definite D call. The CDR3 has 11 amino acids. Germline V lookup: CDR1 MDHEN, CDR2 SYDVKM. Between the trimmed V and J ends, which lost 8 bases and 2 bases, there was a span of 6 bases. DNA of the CDR3: TGTGCCAGCTGCGATAACACTGAAGCTTTCTTT. It codes for CASCDNTEAFF. Based on the CDR3 plus reference TRBV28 and TRBJ1-1, the full variable domain is DVKVTQSSRYLVKRTGEKVFLECVQDMDHENMFWYRQDPGLGLRLIYFSYDVKMKEKGDIPEGYSVSREKKERFSLILESASTNQTSMYLCASCDNTEAFFGQGTRLTVV.

This clone was counted once. The chain has TRBV7-2 and TRBJ2-7, with D maybe TRBD2 (5 bases). Per the germline V gene, CDR1 is SGHTA and CDR2 is FQGNSA. CDR3 length: 13 amino acids. The V gene lost 0 bases and the J gene lost 3 bases, with 6 bases spanning the gap. The chain's CDR3 is CASSLAADYEQYF. The CDR3 nucleotides are TGTGCCAGCAGCTTAGCAGCGGACTACGAGCAGTACTTC.

The CDR3 DNA is TGTGCCAGTAGTATCCCAGACTCTGGAAACACCATATATTTT. It encodes CASSIPDSGNTIYF. The chain combines TRBV19 with TRBJ1-3; no firm D call. The CDR3 has 14 amino acids. Germline V CDR1 and CDR2: LNHDA, SQIVND (reference sequence). Trimming cost V 3 bases and J 0 bases, with 6 bases left between them.

The chain has TRBV19 and TRBJ2-2, with 8 bases aligning to TRBD2. V trimming: 10 bases; J trimming: 7 bases; junction bases outside the gene matches: 11. The CDR3 is made up of 14 amino acids. Germline V CDR1 and CDR2: LNHDA, SQIVND (reference sequence). In nucleotides, the CDR3 is TGTGCCACCGCCCGGGGGGGCCCGGGCGGGGAGCTGTTTTTT. Its translation: CATARGGPGGELFF.

The chain uses TRBV18 and TRBJ1-1; 7 bases agree with TRBD1. CDR3 size: 15 residues. Per germline, CDR1 KGHSH and CDR2 LQKENI. The V and J ends lost 4 bases and 0 bases, in that order; junction bases with no gene match: 5. The CDR3 DNA reads as TGTGCCAGCTCACTCGGGACAGACATGAACACTGAAGCTTTCTTT. Protein product: CASSLGTDMNTEAFF.

CDR3 protein: CAWRSGRAGEQFF. The DNA for the CDR3 is TGTGCCTGGAGGAGCGGGAGGGCCGGGGAGCAGTTCTTC. The chain links TRBV30 to TRBJ2-1; 10 bases map to TRBD2. This CDR3 is 13 amino acids long. The V gene's germline CDR1 is GTSNPN and CDR2 SVGIG (reference sequence). V shed 3 bases, J shed 10 bases, and the junction held 6 bases outside the gene matches.

CDR3 bases: TGCAGCGCAAACAGGGGGAACCTCGTCACTGAAGCTTTCTTT. Its translation is CSANRGNLVTEAFF. The chain employs TRBV29-1 and TRBJ1-1, with 8 positions matching TRBD1. This CDR3 has 14 amino acids. The germline V gene has CDR1 SQVTM and CDR2 ANQGSEA. J gave up 4 bases and V 7 bases, and 11 bases lay outside the gene matches. Complete variable domain (other parts from reference TRBV29-1 and TRBJ1-1): SAVISQKPSRDICQRGTSLTIQCQVDSQVTMMFWYRQQPGQSLTLIATANQGSEATYESGFVIDKFPISRPNLTFSTLTVSNMSPEDSSIYLCSANRGNLVTEAFFGQGTRLTVV.

The chain couples TRBV29-1 to TRBJ2-5, with 12 bases fitting TRBD1. Trimming took 4 bases from V and 5 from J; bases not matched to a gene: 8. The CDR3 has 15 residues. CDR1 is SQVTM, CDR2 ANQGSEA, per germline. The CDR3 reads CSVVRDRGRRETQYF. CDR3 sequence (DNA): TGCAGCGTTGTCCGGGACAGGGGGCGCCGCGAGACCCAGTACTTC. Drawing the rest from reference TRBV29-1 and TRBJ2-5, the complete variable domain is SAVISQKPSRDICQRGTSLTIQCQVDSQVTMMFWYRQQPGQSLTLIATANQGSEATYESGFVIDKFPISRPNLTFSTLTVSNMSPEDSSIYLCSVVRDRGRRETQYFGPGTRLLVL.

The gene calls are TRBV6-1 and TRBJ1-4; D is perhaps TRBD1 (5 bases). This CDR3 comprises 15 residues. In germline, CDR1 is MNHNS, CDR2 SASEGT. V dropped 6 bases and J dropped 8 bases, with 19 bases sitting between them. CDR3 in DNA: TGTGCCAGCAGGGAGGGGCCCTTAAAAGGGGAAAAACTGTTTTTT. This translates into CASREGPLKGEKLFF.

This rearrangement joins TRBV7-3 to TRBJ2-3, with TRBD2 matching over 7 bases. The CDR3 has 14 amino acids. The junction had 2 bases not matched to a gene; V was cut back by 4 bases and J by 1 base. Germline V gene data show CDR1 as SGHTA and CDR2 as FQGTGA. The CDR3 region has the DNA TGTGCCAGCAGCTCGGGACTACGCACAGATACGCAGTATTTT. It yields the protein CASSSGLRTDTQYF.

The CDR3 loop is CASRPSLATLTDTQYF. CDR3 coding DNA: TGTGCCAGCAGACCGTCACTAGCGACTCTCACAGATACGCAGTATTTT. The chain has TRBV7-8 and TRBJ2-3; 7 nucleotides match TRBD2. The CDR3 contains 16 residues. V lost 6 bases to trimming and J lost 2 bases; unmatched junction nucleotides: 11. CDR1 is SGHVS, CDR2 FQNEAQ, per germline.

This chain connects TRBV2 to TRBJ1-4; 8 positions match TRBD1. V dropped 5 bases and J dropped 2; count of bases not matched to a gene: 1. This CDR3 region has 14 residues. Germline V lookup: CDR1 SNHLY, CDR2 FYNNEI. The CDR3 nucleotides read TGTGCCAGCAGTCCAGGGGGCACTAATGAAAAACTGTTTTTT. Protein: CASSPGGTNEKLFF.

The rearrangement uses TRBV5-1 and TRBJ2-5, with 10 bases identical to TRBD2. The CDR3 loop spans 13 amino acids. Looked up from germline, CDR1 is SGHRS and CDR2 is YFSETQ. The junction had 0 bases not matched to a gene; V was cut back by 5 bases and J by 2 bases. CDR3 sequence: CASRTSGQETQYF. The DNA for the CDR3 is TGCGCCAGCAGGACTAGCGGGCAAGAGACCCAGTACTTC.

This chain connects TRBV18 to TRBJ2-7; unclear D gene. V dropped 3 bases and J dropped 1 base, with 7 bases sitting between them. The germline gives CDR1 KGHSH, CDR2 LQKENI. The length of the CDR3 is 13 residues. CDR3 DNA: TGTGCCAGCTCACCCAGGAATTCCTACGAGCAGTACTTC. Translating it yields CASSPRNSYEQYF.

In its sample, this clone was seen a few times. The CDR3 DNA sequence: TGTGCCAGCAGCTACAGGGATGGTCTCAACGAGCAGTACTTC. It encodes CASSYRDGLNEQYF. This chain connects TRBV7-9 to TRBJ2-7; D is perhaps TRBD1 (6 bases). The CDR3 spans 14 residues. V was shortened by 4 bases and J by 5 bases, with 15 bases between the two germline ends. Germline V lookup: CDR1 SEHNR, CDR2 FQNEAQ (reference sequence).

This chain links TRBV19 with TRBJ1-5, with TRBD1 as a possible D gene (5 bases). This CDR3 has 15 residues. Germline CDR1 LNHDA, CDR2 SQIVND (reference sequence). V lost 3 bases, J lost 4 bases, and 13 bases lay in between. CDR3 loop: CASSMGPYPNQPQHF. CDR3 sequence (DNA): TGTGCCAGTAGTATGGGGCCATACCCGAATCAGCCCCAGCATTTT.

J is TRBJ1-6 and V is TRBV6-5; 12 bases are shared with TRBD1. J lost 7 bases, V lost 3 bases, and 4 bases had no gene match. Germline loops: CDR1 MNHEY, CDR2 SVGAGI. The CDR3 is 16 residues long. The CDR3: CASSYQGQGANSPLHF. Here the CDR3 DNA reads TGTGCCAGCAGTTATCAGGGACAGGGGGCGAATTCACCCCTCCACTTT.

This clone was counted a few times. The chain combines TRBV15 with TRBJ2-5; possible D gene TRBD2, 6 bases. CDR3 length equals 15 residues. V was pared by 1 base and J by 5 bases, with 14 bases between. Germline values: CDR1 LNHNV, CDR2 YYDKDF (reference sequence). CDR3 bases: TGTGCCACCAGCAGAGCGGAGGGCGAAGCGGAGACCCAGTACTTC. The encoded protein is CATSRAEGEAETQYF.

This clone has only one observation. This chain joins TRBV7-9 and TRBJ2-7; a possible D gene is TRBD2 (6 bases). The germline V gene has CDR1 SEHNR and CDR2 FQNEAQ (reference sequence). The CDR3 runs 13 residues. V shed 5 bases and J shed 9 bases, with 17 bases lying between them. CDR3 DNA sequence: TGTGCCAGCAGCCCCTTACTAGCCTCGGGGCAGTACTTC. This translates into CASSPLLASGQYF.